The 14 T cell receptor beta chains listed next were all sequenced from one sample in a study of cytomegalovirus exposure and HLA in healthy donors. In the PCR, 60 Vbeta and 13 Jbeta primers were used. Clones were read by immunoSEQ multiplex PCR, and TCRdb kept only the in-frame ones, dropping some. The repertoire holds some 150,000 clones, with around 77% as singletons. Material for sequencing was PBMCs. The receptors come from a woman aged 25 to 39 in good health and CMV-seronegative.

The chain couples TRBV4-3 to TRBJ2-2, with TRBD1 matching over 7 bases. CDR1 is LGHNA and CDR2 is YSLEER in the germline V gene. This CDR3 comprises 15 residues. V lost 2 bases to trimming and J lost 1 base; unmatched junction nucleotides: 1. The chain's CDR3 is CASSQRQGNTGELFF. The DNA of the CDR3 is TGCGCCAGCAGCCAAAGACAGGGGAACACCGGGGAGCTGTTTTTT.

This chain joins TRBV7-9 and TRBJ1-3; a weak D match, TRBD1 (5 bases). Germline CDR1 is SEHNR and CDR2 is FQNEAQ (reference sequence). CDR3 length: 15 residues. V was cut by 0 bases and J by 8 bases, with 14 bases left in between. Written as DNA, the CDR3 is TGTGCCAGCAGCTTAGCGGCGACAGCGCCGCACACCATATATTTT. It specifies CASSLAATAPHTIYF.

The chain joins TRBV7-2 to TRBJ1-2; 10 positions agree with TRBD1. The CDR3 runs to 15 residues. Germline V CDR1 and CDR2: SGHTA, FQGNSA. With 4 bases clipped from V and 6 bases from J, the junction kept 8 bases outside the gene matches. This chain's CDR3 is CASSSRQGATNGYTF. CDR3 coding DNA: TGTGCCAGCAGCTCCCGACAGGGGGCCACGAATGGCTACACCTTC.

The chain is built from TRBV11-2 and TRBJ2-3, with TRBD2 matching over 8 bases. The CDR3 extends over 15 amino acids. The germline V gene encodes CDR1 SGHAT and CDR2 FQNNGV. J lost 3 bases, V lost 1 base, and 3 bases had no gene match. This chain's CDR3 is CASSLAIAGTDTQYF. The CDR3 nucleotides are TGTGCCAGCAGCTTAGCGATAGCGGGGACAGATACGCAGTATTTT.

V is TRBV6-5 and J is TRBJ2-3; tentatively, D is TRBD2 (6 bases). The length of the CDR3 is 14 residues. Looked up from germline, CDR1 is MNHEY and CDR2 is SVGAGI. The V and J ends lost 6 bases and 1 base respectively, with 11 bases between them. The CDR3: CASRLSGGTDTQYF. The CDR3, as DNA: TGTGCCAGCAGACTTAGCGGAGGCACAGATACGCAGTATTTT.

The CDR3 bases are TGTGCCAGCAGCTTGGCCGGGGGGGCTGAAAACATTCAGTACTTC. Its protein product is CASSLAGGAENIQYF. The gene calls are TRBV5-4 and TRBJ2-4; 8 nucleotides match TRBD2. The germline gives CDR1 SGHNT, CDR2 YYREEE (reference sequence). Trimming at V came to 0 bases and at J to 5 bases, leaving 4 bases not matched to a gene. The CDR3 loop spans 15 amino acids.

A few counts support this clone. The CDR3 spells CASSAGPDEKLFF. The CDR3 region has the DNA TGTGCCAGCAGCGCGGGTCCTGATGAAAAACTGTTTTTT. The J gene is TRBJ1-4, the V gene TRBV9, with D unclear. The germline CDR1 and CDR2 sequences are SGDLS and YYNGEE. This CDR3 has 13 amino acids. Between the trimmed V and J ends, which lost 3 bases and 6 bases, there was a span of 9 bases.

Note on this clone: At one boundary the junction diverges from the germline segment, which might be a read error. The J gene is TRBJ2-2, the V gene TRBV7-7; TRBD2 agrees at 8 bases. In germline, CDR1 is SSHAT, CDR2 FNYEAQ (reference sequence). This CDR3 region has 16 residues. This CDR3 is CASSRSGAVNTGELFF. CDR3 coding DNA: TGTGCTAGCAGCCGTAGCGGGGCGGTTAACACCGGGGAGCTGTTTTTT.

The rearrangement joins TRBV13 to TRBJ2-2, with 7 positions matching TRBD2. Germline CDR1 reads PRHDT; CDR2 reads FYEKMQ (reference sequence). The CDR3 totals 13 residues. V dropped 3 bases and J dropped 6; count of bases not matched to a gene: 1. This chain's CDR3 is CASSFGGAGELFF. The CDR3 DNA is TGTGCCAGCAGCTTTGGGGGGGCCGGGGAGCTGTTTTTT.

The chain has TRBV9 and TRBJ2-3; TRBD1 matches at 7 bases. The V gene end was trimmed by 2 bases and the J gene end by 5 bases; junction bases not matched to a gene: 8. The CDR3 runs to 15 residues. CDR1 and CDR2 from the germline V gene are SGDLS and YYNGEE. CDR3 residues: CASSVYDRVRDTQYF. The CDR3 coding sequence is TGTGCCAGCAGCGTCTATGACAGGGTTAGAGATACGCAGTATTTT.

The rearrangement uses TRBV6-1 and TRBJ1-1, with no clear D. This CDR3 has 13 residues. Germline loops: CDR1 MNHNS, CDR2 SASEGT. Trimming shortened V by 4 bases and J by 2 bases, and 8 bases separated the two germline ends. The CDR3 nucleotides are TGTGCCAGCAGTGGGGAGGTAAACACTGAAGCTTTCTTT. Translating it yields CASSGEVNTEAFF.

This sequence joins TRBV5-1 and TRBJ2-1, with D tentatively TRBD1 (6 bases). The CDR3 totals 14 residues. Trimming took 4 bases from V and 5 from J, leaving 13 bases between them. Germline V CDR1 and CDR2: SGHRS, YFSETQ. DNA of the CDR3: TGCGCCAGCAGCGGACAGACCTCGCACAATGAGCAGTTCTTC. This codes for CASSGQTSHNEQFF.

The V call is TRBV19, the J call TRBJ1-1, with 8 nucleotides matching TRBD1. The CDR3 runs to 15 residues. J gave up 1 base and V 5 bases, and 6 bases lay outside the gene matches. Germline-derived CDR1 and CDR2 are LNHDA and SQIVND (reference sequence). The CDR3 DNA is TGTGCCAGTAGTCCGTATGGGACAGGGAACACTGAAGCTTTCTTT. This sequence encodes CASSPYGTGNTEAFF.

This clone was recorded only once. The genes are TRBV7-2 and TRBJ1-3, with D possibly matching TRBD1 (6 bases). Germline assignment: CDR1 SGHTA and CDR2 FQGNSA. The V end was cut by 5 bases, the J end by 8 bases, with 13 bases between. The CDR3 has 13 amino acids. The CDR3 here is CASSPGGPDTIYF. The CDR3 bases are TGTGCCAGCAGCCCGGGGGGGCCGGACACCATATATTTT.